This TCR beta chain emerged from a study of blood T cells in healthy people across ages. To note about this clonotype: Its antigen is as yet unknown.

Overall study results and limits: A greater number of naive CD4+ cells and higher diversity distinguished long-lived donors from aged donors.

It was with a sample-barcoded 5' primer and a J-beta primer mix that a second PCR of roughly 7 to 12 cycles was run. TCRdb ran MiXCR on the 5' RACE reads and lists one entry per CDR3 protein. The table has roughly 800,000 distinct CDR3 sequences, around a quarter seen once. V was clipped by 8 bases and J by 2 bases; unmatched bases: 8. This CDR3 has 15 residues. Germline CDR1 and CDR2: MNHEY and SMNVEV (reference sequence). These data are also associated with another study on T cells of mothers and their children. Per that study: Amplification in the second PCR used the M1S primer, which added sample barcodes and 2-4 random nucleotides.

The chain carries TRBV27 and TRBJ2-7; 11 positions agree with TRBD2. This TCR was sampled from a boy aged 5-17 years in good health. Material: blood. CDR3 sequence (DNA): TGTGCCAGCCGGAGTAGCGGGGGGGGCACCTACGAGCAGTACTTC. Translated, it gives CASRSSGGGTYEQYF.